This T cell receptor (beta chain) derives from a study of blood T cell repertoires in COVID-19. Overall study: Acute and convalescent COVID-19 specimens originated in the United States, Italy and Spain. Sources were T cells, B-cell-depleted T cells, or PBMCs; the material itself was cDNA or gDNA.

In the original processing: Amplification of reference gene primers was used by the study to estimate nucleated cell counts. Here immunoSEQ multiplex PCR was the method, and the copy in TCRdb shows in-frame clones only, minus some. D and trimming were read from the DNA, whereas the V and J calls and clone size are those reported in that table. The data contain about 24,000 clones, 89% of them singletons. V trimming: 6 bases; J trimming: 2 bases; junction bases outside the gene matches: 6. The CDR3 is 15 amino acids. CDR1 and CDR2 from the germline V gene are MNHEY and SVGAGI. The table lists this clone with a count of one.

The TCR was taken from a human donor in a cohort sampled during active COVID-19. The sample consisted of peripheral blood. The chain is built from TRBV6-5 and TRBJ2-2; 7 bases align to TRBD1. The CDR3 sequence: CASSPDRPNTGELFF. The DNA of the CDR3 is TGTGCCAGCAGCCCGGACAGGCCCAACACCGGGGAGCTGTTTTTT.